Below are 6 T cell receptor beta chains sequenced from a single sample in a study of cytomegalovirus exposure and HLA in healthy donors listed by TCRdb under 2017. Receptors were amplified or captured by the immunoSEQ multiplex PCR assay. For the multiplex PCR, a mixture combining 60 forward primers for TCR Vbeta segments and 13 reverse primers for TCR Jbeta segments was used. As stored in TCRdb, this immuneACCESS dataset retains in-frame rearrangements with V and J assigned. A fraction of the clones does not appear; measured against another copy, unresolved V genes explain less than half of the discrepancy, and the remainder lacks a known reason. Here the sample has 150,000 to 200,000 clones; about 80% occur a single time. The top ten clones comprise 13% to 15% of the sample. The specimen sequenced was PBMCs. The source of these receptors is a woman aged 40 to 50 in good health and CMV-seronegative.

The chain uses TRBV5-6 and TRBJ2-2; 8 nucleotides line up with TRBD2. CDR1 SGHDT and CDR2 YYEEEE come from the germline V gene. This CDR3 spans 15 amino acids. V lost 6 bases, J lost 5 bases, and 9 bases stayed unmatched. The CDR3 DNA reads TGTGCCAGCACGGGACGTCGGGGGGGAACCGGGGAGCTGTTTTTT. Protein sequence: CASTGRRGGTGELFF.

The V call is TRBV28, the J call TRBJ2-7; 7 nucleotides match TRBD1. Germline CDR1 and CDR2: MDHEN and SYDVKM. This CDR3 has 14 amino acids. V lost 2 bases to trimming and J lost 2 bases; unmatched junction nucleotides: 3. The CDR3 DNA is TGTGCCAGCAGTTTAAAGGGACAGACCTACGAGCAGTACTTC. Translated: CASSLKGQTYEQYF.

This chain links TRBV5-4 with TRBJ2-3, with D possibly matching TRBD2 (5 bases). Germline CDR1 and CDR2: SGHNT and YYREEE (reference sequence). Trimming cost V 1 base and J 2 bases, with 11 bases left between them. This CDR3 has 15 residues. The CDR3 bases are TGTGCCAGCAGCTTGAAACGGGAATACACAGATACGCAGTATTTT. It is translated as CASSLKREYTDTQYF. The full variable domain, its missing parts supplied by reference TRBV5-4 and TRBJ2-3, is ETGVTQSPTHLIKTRGQQVTLRCSSQSGHNTVSWYQQALGQGPQFIFQYYREEENGRGNFPPRFSGLQFPNYSSELNVNALELDDSALYLCASSLKREYTDTQYFGPGTRLTVL.

The CDR3 nucleotides read TGTGCCAGCAGCGCCTATGGACAGACCTACGAGCAGTACTTC. Encoded protein: CASSAYGQTYEQYF. The chain has TRBV5-8 and TRBJ2-7; D is possibly TRBD1 (6 bases). V lost 4 bases and J 2 bases, leaving 13 bases between the germline ends. Germline V lookup: CDR1 SGHTS, CDR2 YDEGEE. The CDR3 totals 14 residues.

The chain joins TRBV4-1 to TRBJ1-2; a weak D match, TRBD1 (5 bases). Germline V gene data show CDR1 as MGHRA and CDR2 as YSYEKL. The germline V and J ends were trimmed by 0 bases and 4 bases, with 12 bases remaining between them. The CDR3 loop spans 15 amino acids. The CDR3 here is CASSQEPGRGYGYTF. CDR3 sequence (DNA): TGCGCCAGCAGCCAAGAACCAGGGCGGGGCTATGGCTACACCTTC.

This clone was recorded only once. The chain is built from TRBV5-6 and TRBJ2-5, with D maybe TRBD2 (6 bases). Trimming stripped 4 bases from V and 4 bases from J, with 11 bases between. CDR1 is SGHDT and CDR2 is YYEEEE in the germline V gene. The CDR3 runs 13 residues. As DNA, the CDR3 is TGTGCCAGCAGCCGGGGGTCGGGAGAGACCCAGTACTTC. Translated: CASSRGSGETQYF.